This T cell receptor beta chain was found in a study of CXCR3-negative and CXCR3-positive naive CD8 T cells. Overall study findings and caveats: Once cells were cryopreserved, CXCR3 expression went down partly, and most assays used fresh PBMCs. Both naive subsets carried similar amounts of surface CD5, so TCR strength was inferred from TRB CDR3 properties. Naive cells that were CXCR3-positive had more hydrophobic TRB CDR3s (compared with CXCR3-negative naive cells).

UMI-tagged TRB cDNA libraries were built via 5' RACE. TCRdb reworked the 5' RACE reads into one entry per CDR3 protein, no DNA. The sample yields over 95,000 distinct CDR3 sequences, of which the top ten take up around 0.36%. Comment on this clonotype: Its antigen is not known.

The authors gated naive CD8+ T cells as CD45RO-CCR7+CD27+CD95-. This clonotype was sampled from a human donor in good health. Some clones in this sample may be carry-over from other donors' samples. Sequenced sample: naive CXCR3+ CD8+ T cells from blood. Subset defined: CD45RO-CCR7+CD27+CD95- naive CD8+ T cells expressing CXCR3 (TNR3+).

This CDR3 reads CSVDTGLAPYEQYF. V usage is TRBV29-1 and J usage is TRBJ2-7; TCRdb names TRBD2, which stays unverified in the absence of DNA. The V gene's germline CDR1 is SQVTM and CDR2 ANQGSEA. CDR3 length: 14 amino acids.